This TCR beta chain was documented in a study of T cell responses to AZD1222 COVID-19 vaccine. Notes on this clone: Its antigen is unknown.

Libraries were prepared by immunoSEQ multiplex PCR; TCRdb keeps only in-frame clonotypes and omits some of them. The data show around 140,000 clones, 85% to 90% seen once. Per the germline V gene, CDR1 is MDHEN and CDR2 is SYDVKM. V was cut by 6 bases and J by 1 base, with 9 bases left in between. The CDR3 spans 14 residues. Findings and caveats of the study: Reportedly, nearly half of unique spike TCRs recognized epitopes outside B.1.351/B.1.1.7 mutations. At baseline, just a handful of AZD1222 recipients tested seropositive. There were repertoire samples only from the period after the peak T cell response. Most donors were white British, females outnumbered males, and clonal diversity was possibly underestimated.

Material: peripheral blood, obtained on day 0 of AZD1222 vaccination. The receptor comes from an adult in good health. The chain carries TRBV28 and TRBJ2-2; perhaps TRBD1 as D (6 bases). CDR3 coding DNA: TGTGCCAGCAGAGTAGGGGGGAACACCGGGGAGCTGTTTTTT. It is translated as CASRVGGNTGELFF.